A selection of T cell receptor beta chains follows, all from one sample in a study of T cell changes during pregnancy in multiple sclerosis. Generated by immunoSEQ multiplex PCR, the TCRdb table keeps only in-frame clones and is missing some. The profile shows about 68,000 clones, roughly 89% of them singletons. The sequenced sample was peripheral blood, obtained after pregnancy. These receptors all stem from a female donor in good health, enrolled as a control in a pregnancy study. CDR3s include the opening cysteine and the closing phenylalanine or tryptophan. Fields, in order: CDR3 DNA, CDR3 protein, clone size, V gene, D gene, J gene, CDR3 length. D genes are given only for firm matches. Clone size is stated in some rows and not others, as once, few, many or a class when expanded.

TGTGCCAGCAGTCGAGGAGGGACCAGCGGGGAGCTGTTTTTT | CASSRGGTSGELFF | - | TRBV6-4 | - | TRBJ2-2 | 14
TGTGCCAGCAGCTACCGACAGTATGGCTACACCTTC | CASSYRQYGYTF | - | TRBV7-2 | - | TRBJ1-2 | 12
TGCGCCAGCAGCCAAGACCCCGAGTCCTACAATGAGCAGTTCTTC | CASSQDPESYNEQFF | - | TRBV4-1 | - | TRBJ2-1 | 15
TGTGCCAGCAGCCAAGTTTTTACAGCCGAAGCTTTCTTT | CASSQVFTAEAFF | - | TRBV14 | - | TRBJ1-1 | 13
TGTGCCCCCAAACCAGGGAACGAGCAGTACTTC | CAPKPGNEQYF | once | TRBV6-5 | - | TRBJ2-7 | 11
TGTGCCAGCAGACGGCAGGGGGCCGATACGCAGTATTTT | CASRRQGADTQYF | - | TRBV7-9 | TRBD1 | TRBJ2-3 | 13
TGTGCCAGCGGCGGGGGGCAGGGGCTTAACAATGAGCAGTTCTTC | CASGGGQGLNNEQFF | - | TRBV9 | TRBD2 | TRBJ2-1 | 15
TGTGCCAGTAGACTCTACAATGAGCAGTTCTTC | CASRLYNEQFF | - | TRBV7-2 | - | TRBJ2-1 | 11
TGTGCCAGCAGCCAAGATTGGGGGGAGGGTTCACCCCTCCACTTT | CASSQDWGEGSPLHF | - | TRBV4-2 | - | TRBJ1-6 | 15
TGTGCCAGCAGTTTATTAGGACAGACTACCTACGAGCAGTACTTC | CASSLLGQTTYEQYF | - | TRBV28 | - | TRBJ2-7 | 15
TGTGCCAGCAGCTTACTCTCTGGAAACACCATATATTTT | CASSLLSGNTIYF | - | TRBV7-9 | - | TRBJ1-3 | 13
TGTGCCTCCGCAACTAGCGGGGGGACCTACGAGCAGTACTTC | CASATSGGTYEQYF | once | TRBV30 | TRBD2 | TRBJ2-7 | 14
TGTGCCAGTAGAAGCGGGACAGGGGAATTCTACGAGCAGTACTTC | CASRSGTGEFYEQYF | - | TRBV19 | TRBD1 | TRBJ2-7 | 15
TGTGCCAGCAGTGCCTCCTACGTGGCGGGGGTGAGGGATGGCTACACCTTC | CASSASYVAGVRDGYTF | - | TRBV6-4 | - | TRBJ1-2 | 17
TGCGCCAGCAGGCCGGGACAGTTCTTCTCTGGGGCCAACGTCCTGACTTTC | CASRPGQFFSGANVLTF | - | TRBV4-1 | TRBD1 | TRBJ2-6 | 17
TGCGCCAGCAGCCAACCTACAGGGGAATATAATTCACCCCTCCACTTT | CASSQPTGEYNSPLHF | - | TRBV4-1 | TRBD1 | TRBJ1-6 | 16
TGTGCCAGTAGTATTTTGACAGGGGGGTTTCAGCCCCAGCATTTT | CASSILTGGFQPQHF | - | TRBV19 | TRBD1 | TRBJ1-5 | 15
TGTGCCAGCAGTTACGGCAGGGGAACTGAAGCTTTCTTT | CASSYGRGTEAFF | - | TRBV6-5 | - | TRBJ1-1 | 13